This T cell receptor (beta chain) was found in a study of CD8+CD57+ T cells in acquired aplastic anemia. A few counts support this clonotype. Looked up from germline, CDR1 is WNHNN and CDR2 is SYGVQD (reference sequence). V was trimmed by 8 bases and J by 2 bases, leaving 8 bases between them. CDR3 size: 12 residues. Before being chosen for sequencing, patients had shown CD8+CD57+ cell expansion by flow cytometry. Genomic DNA served as template for TCR beta VDJ and CDR3 profiling. TCRdb itself ran the reads through MiXCR, one entry per CDR3 protein. This table has approximately 190,000 distinct CDR3 sequences, more than 45% appearing once.

The TCR comes from a human donor with aplastic anemia. The chain employs TRBV10-1 and TRBJ2-3; D is possibly TRBD1 or TRBD2 (5 bases each). Sequenced material: sorted CD4+, CD8+, or CD8+CD57+ T cells (not recorded which) from PBMCs. The CDR3 nucleotides read TGCGCCAGCGCCGGGACCACAGATACGCAGTATTTT. Encoded protein: CASAGTTDTQYF.